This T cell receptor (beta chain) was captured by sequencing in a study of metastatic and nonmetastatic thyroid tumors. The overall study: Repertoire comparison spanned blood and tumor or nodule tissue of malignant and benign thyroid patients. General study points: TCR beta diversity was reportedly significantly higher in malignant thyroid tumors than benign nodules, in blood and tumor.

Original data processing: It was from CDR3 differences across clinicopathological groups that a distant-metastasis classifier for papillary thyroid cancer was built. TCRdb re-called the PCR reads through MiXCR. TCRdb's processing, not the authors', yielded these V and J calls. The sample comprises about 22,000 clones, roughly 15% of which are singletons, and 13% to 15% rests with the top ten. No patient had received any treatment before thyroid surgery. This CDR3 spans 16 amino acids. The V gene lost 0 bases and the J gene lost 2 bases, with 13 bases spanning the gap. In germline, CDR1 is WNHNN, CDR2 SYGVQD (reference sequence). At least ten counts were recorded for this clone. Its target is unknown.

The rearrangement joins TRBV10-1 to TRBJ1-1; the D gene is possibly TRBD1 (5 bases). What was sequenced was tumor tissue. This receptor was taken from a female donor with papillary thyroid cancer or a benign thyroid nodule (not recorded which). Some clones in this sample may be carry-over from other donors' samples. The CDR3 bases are TGCGCCAGCAGTGAGTCGAGGGGTCCGGGAAACACTGAAGCTTTCTTT. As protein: CASSESRGPGNTEAFF.